This entry lists 10 T cell receptor beta chains sequenced from one sample in a study of blood T cell repertoires in COVID-19. Clones were read by immunoSEQ multiplex PCR, and TCRdb kept only the in-frame ones, dropping some. Of fewer than 450,000 clones listed, around 89% are singletons. The sample consisted of PBMCs or T cells enriched from blood (not recorded which). Receptors originate from a woman aged 18-35 years who had recovered from COVID-19.

The chain joins TRBV5-4 to TRBJ2-4, with D maybe TRBD2 (5 bases). The germline gives CDR1 SGHNT, CDR2 YYREEE (reference sequence). CDR3 size: 16 residues. Trimming took 0 bases from V and 5 from J, leaving 15 bases between them. The CDR3 bases are TGTGCCAGCAGCTTGGTGGGTTCCGGGAATGAAAACATTCAGTACTTC. Residues: CASSLVGSGNENIQYF.

The table lists this clone with a count of one. The V call is TRBV2, the J call TRBJ1-1; TRBD1 might be the D (5 bases). V lost 7 bases and J lost 6, with 21 bases in between. This CDR3 contains 15 residues. CDR1 and CDR2 (germline): SNHLY, FYNNEI. CDR3: CASTSWGGVVSEAFF. DNA for the CDR3: TGTGCCAGCACCTCGTGGGGGGGGGTGGTCTCTGAAGCTTTCTTT.

Notes on this clone: Other DNA variants within this sample encode the same CDR3. The rearrangement joins TRBV5-1 to TRBJ1-4; 8 bases match TRBD1. The J segment lost 8 bases and the V segment lost 4 bases, leaving 7 bases of the junction unmatched. The CDR3 length is 14 residues. Germline V gene data show CDR1 as SGHRS and CDR2 as YFSETQ. The CDR3 bases are TGCGCCAGCAGCCCCGGACAGGGAGGGGAAAAACTGTTTTTT. Encoded protein: CASSPGQGGEKLFF.

J is TRBJ2-3 and V is TRBV9; TRBD2 might be the D (6 bases). The V end lost 2 bases, the J end lost 1 base, and 17 bases lay between the germline ends. The CDR3 consists of 17 residues. Germline V gene data show CDR1 as SGDLS and CDR2 as YYNGEE. CDR3 sequence reads: CASSVGLSGGGTDTQYF. CDR3 coding DNA: TGTGCCAGCAGCGTTGGCTTATCGGGCGGGGGCACAGATACGCAGTATTTT.

This rearrangement joins TRBV7-8 to TRBJ1-6; 7 bases match TRBD1. After removal of 2 bases from V and 7 bases from J, the junction contained 5 bases not matched to a gene. Per the germline V gene, CDR1 is SGHVS and CDR2 is FQNEAQ. The CDR3 length is 15 residues. CDR3 DNA sequence: TGTGCCAGCAGCTTAAGGGGACAGCGGAATTCACCCCTCCACTTT. Protein: CASSLRGQRNSPLHF.

The chain combines TRBV27 with TRBJ2-1; 8 bases match TRBD2. Germline V gene sequence: CDR1 MNHEY, CDR2 SMNVEV (reference sequence). The CDR3 is 15 residues long. V lost 3 bases to trimming and J lost 4 bases; unmatched junction nucleotides: 5. The CDR3 reads CASSFGGAPYNEQFF. The CDR3 bases are TGTGCCAGCAGTTTCGGGGGGGCCCCTTACAATGAGCAGTTCTTC.

The rearrangement links TRBV30 to TRBJ1-6; no firm D call. Between the trimmed V and J ends, which lost 5 bases and 10 bases, there was a span of 12 bases. The CDR3 is 12 residues long. Per the germline V gene, CDR1 is GTSNPN and CDR2 is SVGIG (reference sequence). The CDR3, as DNA: TGTGCCTGGTCGGGGTTGAGATCACCCCTCCACTTT. Translation: CAWSGLRSPLHF.

This rearrangement joins TRBV6-6 to TRBJ2-7; possibly TRBD2 for D (6 bases). The germline V gene encodes CDR1 MNHNY and CDR2 SVGAGI (reference sequence). V was trimmed by 0 bases and J by 0 bases, leaving 6 bases between them. The CDR3 runs to 14 residues. The CDR3 region has the DNA TGTGCCAGCAGTTACTCGCGGGGCTCCTACGAGCAGTACTTC. Translating gives CASSYSRGSYEQYF.

This sequence joins TRBV5-5 and TRBJ1-2; D is ambiguous. V was shortened by 0 bases and J by 4 bases, with 7 bases between the two germline ends. Germline assignment: CDR1 SGHKS and CDR2 YYEKEE (reference sequence). The CDR3 loop spans 13 amino acids. For the CDR3, the DNA is TGTGCCAGCAGCTTGGAGCCCGCCTATGGCTACACCTTC. Translation: CASSLEPAYGYTF.

This clone was found once. The junction shows a germline mismatch at one end, possibly a read error. The V and J genes are TRBV5-4 and TRBJ1-2; D possibly corresponds to TRBD1 (5 bases). Germline V gene sequence: CDR1 SGHNT, CDR2 YYREEE (reference sequence). This CDR3 spans 13 amino acids. The CDR3 is CASSLGGLTGDSF. In DNA form, the CDR3 reads TGTGCCAGCAGCTTGGGCGGACTCACGGGGGATAGCTTC.